This TCR beta chain stems from a study of shared clonotypes between healthy human individuals. With 8 bases clipped from V and 0 bases from J, the junction kept 2 bases outside the gene matches. This CDR3 is built from 14 residues. Germline V gene lookup returns CDR1 SGHRS and CDR2 YFSETQ. With regard to this clone: At the DNA level, this CDR3 is encoded by other sequences in the same sample as well.

Sorted-subset replicate PCR reactions contained roughly 200 ng DNA, corresponding to about 30,000 T cell genomes. Assay used: immunoSEQ multiplex PCR; TCRdb lists only in-frame clones, some missing. Seen here are some 2.3 million clones, roughly 93% observed once, and the top ten hold 0.39%. This receptor was taken from a young man in good health. Some clones in this sample may be carry-over from other donors' samples. The sequenced material came from naive CD4+ T cells from PBMCs. Subset of the sample: CD45RA+ positively selected. The J gene is TRBJ2-1, the V gene TRBV5-1; 10 bases are a match to TRBD2. Here the CDR3 reads CASSGGSSYNEQFF. CDR3 coding DNA: TGCGCCAGTAGCGGGGGGAGCTCCTACAATGAGCAGTTCTTC.